This T cell receptor beta chain was recorded in a study of PD-1 blockade in classical Hodgkin lymphoma. Assay: immunoSEQ multiplex PCR; the TCRdb copy retains only in-frame clones and omits some. The table lists about 90,000 clones, about 88% of them singletons, with around a tenth in the top ten. All patients experienced relapse after autologous stem cell transplantation, and brentuximab vedotin exposure was variable. Trimming took 0 bases from V and 0 from J, leaving 5 bases between them. Germline V gene sequence: CDR1 WNHNN, CDR2 SYGVQD (reference sequence). This CDR3 comprises 15 residues. This chain uses TRBV10-1 with TRBJ2-2, with D uncertain. This receptor was identified in a human donor with classical Hodgkin lymphoma. The sample was peripheral blood mononuclear cells (PBMCs), taken before the second cycle of nivolumab. CDR3 in amino acids: CASSESSANTGELFF. Here the CDR3 DNA reads TGCGCCAGCAGTGAGTCGAGTGCGAACACCGGGGAGCTGTTTTTT.